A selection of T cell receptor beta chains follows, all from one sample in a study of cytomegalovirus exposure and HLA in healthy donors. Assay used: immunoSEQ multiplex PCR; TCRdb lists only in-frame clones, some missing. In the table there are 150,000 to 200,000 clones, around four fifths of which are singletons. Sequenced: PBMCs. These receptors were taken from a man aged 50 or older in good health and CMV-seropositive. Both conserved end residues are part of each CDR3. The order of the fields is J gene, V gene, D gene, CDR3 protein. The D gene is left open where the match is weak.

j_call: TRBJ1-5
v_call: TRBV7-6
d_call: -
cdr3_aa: CASSYLEPSRPQHF

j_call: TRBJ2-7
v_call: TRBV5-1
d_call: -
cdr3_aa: CASSSAYEQYF

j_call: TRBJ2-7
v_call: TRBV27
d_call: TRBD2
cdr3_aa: CASSFSAGAYEQYF

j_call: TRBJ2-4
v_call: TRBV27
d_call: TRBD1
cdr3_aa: CASSQGAMAKNIQYF

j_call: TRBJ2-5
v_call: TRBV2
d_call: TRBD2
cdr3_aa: CASSEADTLAIGGETQYF

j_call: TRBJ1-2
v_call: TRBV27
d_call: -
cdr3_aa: CASRGDLDYGYTF

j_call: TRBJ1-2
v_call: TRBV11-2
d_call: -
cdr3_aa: CASSRTDENYGYTF

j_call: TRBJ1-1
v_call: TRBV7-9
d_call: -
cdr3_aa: CASTIPGDTEAFF

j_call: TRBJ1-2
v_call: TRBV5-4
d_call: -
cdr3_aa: CASSLPTGGINSYTF

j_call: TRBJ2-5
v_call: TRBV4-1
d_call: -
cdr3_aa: CASTPGSRSQETQYF

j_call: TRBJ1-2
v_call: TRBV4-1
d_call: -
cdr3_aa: CASSQLPGREYGYTF

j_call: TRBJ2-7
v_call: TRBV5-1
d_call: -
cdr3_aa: CASSLYGYEQYF

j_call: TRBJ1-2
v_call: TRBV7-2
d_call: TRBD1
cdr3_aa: CASSLGGAGQGENGYTF

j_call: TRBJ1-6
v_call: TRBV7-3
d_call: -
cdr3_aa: CASSLGPENSPLHF

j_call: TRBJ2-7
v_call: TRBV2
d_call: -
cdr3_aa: CASSEAQFPYEQYF

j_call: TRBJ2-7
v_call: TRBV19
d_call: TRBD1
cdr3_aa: CASSLQGVQYEQYF

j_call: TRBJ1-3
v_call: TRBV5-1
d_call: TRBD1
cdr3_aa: CASSLETGAGNTIYF

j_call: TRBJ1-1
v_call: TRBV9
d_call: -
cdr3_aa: CASSVGQDRYTEAFF

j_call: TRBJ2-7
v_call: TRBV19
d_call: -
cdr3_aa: CASSQVLTYEQYF

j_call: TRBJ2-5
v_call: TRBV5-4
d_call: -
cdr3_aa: CAQGGSGETQYF

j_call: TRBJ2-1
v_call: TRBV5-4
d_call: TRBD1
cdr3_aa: CASSSDRGRNNEQFF

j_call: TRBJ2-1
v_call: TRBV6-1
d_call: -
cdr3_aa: CASSEQGTYNEQFF

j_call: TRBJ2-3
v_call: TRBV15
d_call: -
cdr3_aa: CATSRATPGDTQYF

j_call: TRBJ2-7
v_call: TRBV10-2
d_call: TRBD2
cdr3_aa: CASSEPGLAIHEQYF

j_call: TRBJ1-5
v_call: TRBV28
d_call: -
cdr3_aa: CASKRAGEGNQPQHF

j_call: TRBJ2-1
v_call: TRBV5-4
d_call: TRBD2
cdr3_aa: CASSAGVNEQFF

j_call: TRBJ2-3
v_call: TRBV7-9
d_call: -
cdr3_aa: CASSVFTDTQYF

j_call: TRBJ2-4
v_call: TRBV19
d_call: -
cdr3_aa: CASREGHNIAKNIQYF

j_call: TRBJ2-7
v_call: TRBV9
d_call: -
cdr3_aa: CASSVGSGLGKDEQYF

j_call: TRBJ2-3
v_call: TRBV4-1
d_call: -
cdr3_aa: CASSQVEDTQYF

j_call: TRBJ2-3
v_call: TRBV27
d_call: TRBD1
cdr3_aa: CASSFSPDRITDTQYF

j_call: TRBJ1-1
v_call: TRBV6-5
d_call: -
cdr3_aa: CASSYRGSSTEAFF

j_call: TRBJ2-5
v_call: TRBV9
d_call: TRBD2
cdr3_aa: CASSWEDSGQKQYF

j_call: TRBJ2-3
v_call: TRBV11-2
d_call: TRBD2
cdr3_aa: CASSLNRGGVDTQYF

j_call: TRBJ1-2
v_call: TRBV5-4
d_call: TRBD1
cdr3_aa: CASRLASGGDGYTF

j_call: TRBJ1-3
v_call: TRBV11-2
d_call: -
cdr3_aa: CASSLLGLEATIYF

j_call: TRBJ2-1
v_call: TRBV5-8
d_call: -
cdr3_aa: CASSLFSGGYNEQFF

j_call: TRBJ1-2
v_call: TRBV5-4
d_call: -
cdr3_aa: CASSLRQANYGYTF

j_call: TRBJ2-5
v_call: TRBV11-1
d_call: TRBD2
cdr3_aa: CASSPGGYQETQYF

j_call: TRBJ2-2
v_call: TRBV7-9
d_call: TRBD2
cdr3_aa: CASSLSRGGDTGELFF

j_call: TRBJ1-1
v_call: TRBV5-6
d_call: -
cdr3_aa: CASSFFGITEAFF

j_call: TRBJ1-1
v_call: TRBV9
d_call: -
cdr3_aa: CASSGSTAMNTEAFF

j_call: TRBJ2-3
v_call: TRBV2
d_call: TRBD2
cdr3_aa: CASSGTSGRATDTQYF

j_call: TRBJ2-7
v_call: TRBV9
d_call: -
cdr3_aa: CASSVGVVGAAEQYF

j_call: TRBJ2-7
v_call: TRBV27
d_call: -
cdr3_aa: CASSSGPSYEQYF

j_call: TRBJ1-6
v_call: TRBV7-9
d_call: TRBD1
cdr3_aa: CASGGQGQTNSPLHF

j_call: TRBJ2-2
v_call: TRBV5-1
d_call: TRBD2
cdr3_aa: CASRRLADTGELFF

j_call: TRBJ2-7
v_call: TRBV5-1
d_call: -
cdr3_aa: CASSLRGATYEQYF

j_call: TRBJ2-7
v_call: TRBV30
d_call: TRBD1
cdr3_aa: CAWTLGPGGQQYF

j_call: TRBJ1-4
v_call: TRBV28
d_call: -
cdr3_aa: CASSMGGDEKLFF

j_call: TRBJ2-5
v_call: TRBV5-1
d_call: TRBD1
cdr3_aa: CASSWVQGALGNQETQYF

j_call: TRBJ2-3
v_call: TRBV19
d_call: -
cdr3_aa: CASSGSPKTDTQYF

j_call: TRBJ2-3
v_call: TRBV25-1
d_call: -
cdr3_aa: CASSVSQGSDTQYF

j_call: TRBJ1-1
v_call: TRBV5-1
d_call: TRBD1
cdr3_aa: CASSVGTGGNTEAFF

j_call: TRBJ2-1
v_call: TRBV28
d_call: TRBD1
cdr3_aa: CASSFPPGTGYNEQFF

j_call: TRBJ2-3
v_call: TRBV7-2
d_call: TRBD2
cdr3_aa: CASSLVGGWATDTQYF

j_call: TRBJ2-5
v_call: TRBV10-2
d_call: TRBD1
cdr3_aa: CASMDRQETQYF

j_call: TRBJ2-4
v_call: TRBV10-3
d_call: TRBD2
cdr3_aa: CAISESRLAGDLAKNIQYF

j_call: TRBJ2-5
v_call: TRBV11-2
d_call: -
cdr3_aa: CASSSTGLETQYF